The present entry profiles one TCR beta chain with its context. The assay was immunoSEQ multiplex PCR, and TCRdb's table has in-frame clones only and misses some. Of 440,000 or so clones listed, about 92% are singletons. This sample's treatment: about 20 received Ad26.COV2.S at low or high dose, single or two shots; about 5 received placebo; per-sample allocation not given. On day 63 after the first injection, vaccine and placebo recipients gave samples. This specimen comes from a study of Ad26.COV2.S vaccination and SARS-CoV-2 variants. The J segment lost 3 bases and the V segment lost 2 bases, leaving 6 bases of the junction unmatched. Germline assignment: CDR1 SGDLS and CDR2 YYNGEE. The CDR3 runs to 16 residues.

This chain joins TRBV9 and TRBJ2-1; TRBD2 matches at 9 bases. Material: peripheral blood, obtained in a trial of Ad26.COV2.S vaccine versus placebo. The TCR sequence derives from a person between 18 and 60 years old who received the Ad26.COV2.S COVID-19 vaccine or a placebo. The CDR3 reads CASSVDAGGGYNEQFF. CDR3 nucleotides: TGTGCCAGCAGCGTTGACGCGGGAGGGGGCTACAATGAGCAGTTCTTC.